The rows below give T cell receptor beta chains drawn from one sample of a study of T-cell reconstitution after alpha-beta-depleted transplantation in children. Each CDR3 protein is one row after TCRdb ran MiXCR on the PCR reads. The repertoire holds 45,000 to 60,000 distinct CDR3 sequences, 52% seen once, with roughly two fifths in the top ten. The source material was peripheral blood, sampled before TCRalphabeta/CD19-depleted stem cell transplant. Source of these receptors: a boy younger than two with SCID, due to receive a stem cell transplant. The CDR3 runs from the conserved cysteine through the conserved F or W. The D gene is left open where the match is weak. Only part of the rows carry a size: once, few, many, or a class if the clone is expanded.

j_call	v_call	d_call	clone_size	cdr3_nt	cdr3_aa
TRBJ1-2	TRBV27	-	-	TGTGCCAGCAGTTTCGGGGGAATCTATGGCTACACCTTC	CASSFGGIYGYTF
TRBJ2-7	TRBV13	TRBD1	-	TGTGCCAGCACCGAGGGGGCGAGCTACGAGCAGTACTTC	CASTEGASYEQYF
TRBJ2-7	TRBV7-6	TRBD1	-	TGTGCCAGCAGCCATTACCCTGGACAGGTTAGCTCCTACGAGCAGTACTTC	CASSHYPGQVSSYEQYF
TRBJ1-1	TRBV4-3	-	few	TGCGCCAGCAGCCATGATCCCCCGAACACTGAAGCTTTCTTT	CASSHDPPNTEAFF
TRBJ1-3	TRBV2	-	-	TGTGCCAGCAGCGCCGGGACACCCTACTCTGGAAACACCATATATTTT	CASSAGTPYSGNTIYF
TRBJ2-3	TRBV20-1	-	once	TGCAGTGCTAGTTCCGCGGCTAGCACAGATACGCAGTATTTT	CSASSAASTDTQYF
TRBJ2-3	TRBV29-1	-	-	TGCAGCCTTCCCGACCCAGGGGACCCTAGCACAGATACGCAGTATTTT	CSLPDPGDPSTDTQYF
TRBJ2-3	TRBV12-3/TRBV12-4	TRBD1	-	TGTGCCAGCAGTCCCGACAGGGTGCACACAGATACGCAGTATTTT	CASSPDRVHTDTQYF
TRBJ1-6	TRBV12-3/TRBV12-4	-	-	TGTGCCAGCAGGGGCGGGAGTCTAACCAATTCACCCCTCCACTTT	CASRGGSLTNSPLHF
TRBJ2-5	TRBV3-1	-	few	TGTGCCAGCAGCCAGGGGGCCCGGTACCAAGAGACCCAGTACTTC	CASSQGARYQETQYF
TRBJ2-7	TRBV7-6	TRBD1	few	TGTGCCAGCAGCTTGTCTACAGGGGCCGAGCAGTACTTC	CASSLSTGAEQYF
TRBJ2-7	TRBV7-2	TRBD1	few	TGTGCCAGCAGCTTAGCGGGCGGACAGGGGGCGCGAGAGCAGTACTTC	CASSLAGGQGAREQYF
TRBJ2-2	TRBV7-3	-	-	TGTGCCAGCAGCTCCTATGCAGGGTACGGGGAGCTGTTTTTT	CASSSYAGYGELFF
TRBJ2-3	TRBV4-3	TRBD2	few	TGCGCCAGCAGCCAAGCGACTAGCGGGATTAGCACAGATACGCAGTATTTT	CASSQATSGISTDTQYF
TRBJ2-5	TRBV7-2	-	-	TGTGCCAGCAGCTCTAGCATGGCCAGGGGAGGGACCCAGTACTTC	CASSSSMARGGTQYF
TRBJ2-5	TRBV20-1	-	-	TGCAGTGCCGCGGGTGGGGGGGCATTGGAGACCCAGTACTTC	CSAAGGGALETQYF
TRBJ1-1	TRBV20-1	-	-	TGCAGTGCTAGGGGGGCGTTGAACACTGAAGCTTTCTTT	CSARGALNTEAFF
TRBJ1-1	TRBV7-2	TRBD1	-	TGTGCCAGCAGCCAAGACAGGGGGTGGACTGAAGCTTTCTTT	CASSQDRGWTEAFF
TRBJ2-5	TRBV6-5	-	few	TGTGCCAGCAGTTACGGTGTCTCAGGCGAGACCCAGTACTTC	CASSYGVSGETQYF
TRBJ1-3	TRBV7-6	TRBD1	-	TGTGCCAGCAGCGCTTCCGGGACAGGGGTTGGAAACACCATATATTTT	CASSASGTGVGNTIYF
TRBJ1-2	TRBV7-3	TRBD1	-	TGTGCCAGCAGCTTAGATGGGACAGGCTTATATGGCTACACCTTC	CASSLDGTGLYGYTF
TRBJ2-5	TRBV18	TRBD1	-	TGTGCCAGCGCCGACAGGGCGGCAGAGACCCAGTACTTC	CASADRAAETQYF
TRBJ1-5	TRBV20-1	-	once	TGCAGTTTAAAGGTGGGGGCCGGCGGCAATCAGCCCCAGCATTTT	CSLKVGAGGNQPQHF
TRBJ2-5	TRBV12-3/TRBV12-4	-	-	TGTGCCAGCAGTTTAGGTCTAAAAGGGACCCAGTACTTC	CASSLGLKGTQYF
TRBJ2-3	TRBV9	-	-	TGTGCCAGCAGTCTACCTCGAGGGGGGGCAGATACGCAGTATTTT	CASSLPRGGADTQYF
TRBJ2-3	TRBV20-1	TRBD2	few	TGCAGTGCTAGAGATGATACTAGCGGGGGGGGTAGCACAGATACGCAGTATTTT	CSARDDTSGGGSTDTQYF
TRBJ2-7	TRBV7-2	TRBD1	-	TGTGCCAGCAGCTTAGAATCCCGGGACAGGGCTTTTCCGTACTTC	CASSLESRDRAFPYF
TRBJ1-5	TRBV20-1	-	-	TGCAGTGCTAGAGTGGGTAGCAATCAGCCCCAGCATTTT	CSARVGSNQPQHF
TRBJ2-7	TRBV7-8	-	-	TGTGCCAGCTTCCCCGAATTAGGCGAGCAGTACTTC	CASFPELGEQYF
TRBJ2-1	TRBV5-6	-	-	TGTGCCAGCAGCTCGCAGGGGGGCTACAATGAGCAGTTCTTC	CASSSQGGYNEQFF
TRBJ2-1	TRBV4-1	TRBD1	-	TGCGCCAGCAGCCAAGAACGGGCAGGGGGCCGACATGAGCAGTTCTTC	CASSQERAGGRHEQFF
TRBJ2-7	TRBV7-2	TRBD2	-	TGTGCCAGCAGCTTAGTATCGGGAGGCGAGCAGTACTTC	CASSLVSGGEQYF
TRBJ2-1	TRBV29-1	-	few	TGCAGCGTTGACTCGCAGGGATTCAATGAGCAGTTCTTC	CSVDSQGFNEQFF
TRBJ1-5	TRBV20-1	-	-	TGCAGTGCTAGAGATTTGGGGGAAACAGGGTACAATCAGCCCCAGCATTTT	CSARDLGETGYNQPQHF
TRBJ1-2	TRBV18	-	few	TGTGCCAGCTCACCATCCCAGGGGAGGTACTATGGCTACACCTTC	CASSPSQGRYYGYTF
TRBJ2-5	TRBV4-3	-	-	TGCGCCAGCAGCCAAGGGCCACAGGGCCTTCAAGAGACCCAGTACTTC	CASSQGPQGLQETQYF
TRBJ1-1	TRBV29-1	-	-	TGCAGCGTTGGACGGGGCGGGAACACTGAAGCTTTCTTT	CSVGRGGNTEAFF
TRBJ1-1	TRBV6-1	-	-	TGTGCCCTTAAGGAGGGGTATATGAACACTGAAGCTTTCTTT	CALKEGYMNTEAFF
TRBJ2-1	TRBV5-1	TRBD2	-	TGCGCCAGCAGCCCCGGACTAGCGGGGGGATTAATCTACAATGAGCAGTTCTTC	CASSPGLAGGLIYNEQFF
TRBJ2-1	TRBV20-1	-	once	TGCAGTGCTGACCAGGGGAATTACGATGAGCAGTTCTTC	CSADQGNYDEQFF
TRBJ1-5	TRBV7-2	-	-	TGTGCCAGCAGCCACCCTTATAGCAATCAGCCCCAGCATTTT	CASSHPYSNQPQHF
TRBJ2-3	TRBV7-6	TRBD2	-	TGTGCCAGCAGCCCAGCATCGGGACTAGCGACAGATACGCAGTATTTT	CASSPASGLATDTQYF
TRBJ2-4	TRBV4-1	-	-	TGCGCCAGCAGCCCAACAGCCTTTTCAGGGGAAAACATTCAGTACTTC	CASSPTAFSGENIQYF
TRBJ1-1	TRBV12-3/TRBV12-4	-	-	TGTGCCAGCGGACCGGACAATTCGACTGAAGCTTTCTTT	CASGPDNSTEAFF
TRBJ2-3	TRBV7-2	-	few	TGTGCCAGCAGCTTTAGCGGTCAGGCAGATACGCAGTATTTT	CASSFSGQADTQYF
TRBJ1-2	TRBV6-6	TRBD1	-	TGTGCCAGCAACCCCTCCGGAGGGGGCGGCTACACCTTC	CASNPSGGGGYTF
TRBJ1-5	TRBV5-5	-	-	TGTGCCAGCAGCTTGGATGCAGGGCGGGAGTCGCCCCAGCATTTT	CASSLDAGRESPQHF
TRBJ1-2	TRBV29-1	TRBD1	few	TGCAGCGCCCACAGGGGATATGGCTACACCTTC	CSAHRGYGYTF
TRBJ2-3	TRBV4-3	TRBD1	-	TGCGCCAGCAGCCAAGATTATGGGACAGGGGAGGGGACAGATACGCAGTATTTT	CASSQDYGTGEGTDTQYF
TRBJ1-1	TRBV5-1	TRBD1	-	TGCGCCAGCAGCTTGTCCCCCAGGACAGGGGCGAACACTGAAGCTTTCTTT	CASSLSPRTGANTEAFF
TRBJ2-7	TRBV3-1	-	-	TGTGCCAGCAGCCCTGGCCGGGGGTTCTCCTACGAGCAGTACTTC	CASSPGRGFSYEQYF
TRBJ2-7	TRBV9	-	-	TGTGCCAGCAGCGTAGGGGTGAGCGCCTACGAGCAGTACTTC	CASSVGVSAYEQYF
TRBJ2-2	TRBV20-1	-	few	TGCAGTGCCGGCCAGGGGGGTAACACCGGGGAGCTGTTTTTT	CSAGQGGNTGELFF
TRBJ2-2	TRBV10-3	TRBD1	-	TGTGCCATCAGTCCGGGACAGGCTACCACCGGGGAGCTGTTTTTT	CAISPGQATTGELFF
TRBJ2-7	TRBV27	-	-	TGTGCCAGCAGTTTGTATAGGGGTCCTTCCTACGAGCAGTACTTC	CASSLYRGPSYEQYF
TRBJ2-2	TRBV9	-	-	TGTGCCAGCAGCCCCCCCTGGGGTCGCACCACCGGGGAGCTGTTTTTT	CASSPPWGRTTGELFF
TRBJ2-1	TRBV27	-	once	TGTGCCAGCCTGGAGGGCAATGAGCAGTTCTTC	CASLEGNEQFF
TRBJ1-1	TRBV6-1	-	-	TGTGCCAGCAGTGAAGAGTGGGGGGCGAACACTGAAGCTTTCTTT	CASSEEWGANTEAFF